This T cell receptor (beta chain) originates from a study of T cells expressing NK-cell markers. TCRdb reprocessed the 5' RACE reads and keeps a single row for each CDR3 protein, giving no DNA. The data show about 160,000 distinct CDR3 sequences, and the top ten clones hold just over 20%. The germline CDR1 and CDR2 sequences are MNHEY and SVGAGI. The CDR3 length is 14 residues. V usage is TRBV6-5 and J usage is TRBJ2-4; TCRdb designates TRBD2, a call that cannot be tested without DNA. The sequenced material came from blood T cells: a sorted CD56 or NKG2C T cell subset, CD4+ or CD8+ T cells, or bulk PBMC T cells (not recorded which). This clonotype was sampled from a man between 18 and 69 years old in good health. The CDR3 sequence is CASSYGGTSSVQYF.